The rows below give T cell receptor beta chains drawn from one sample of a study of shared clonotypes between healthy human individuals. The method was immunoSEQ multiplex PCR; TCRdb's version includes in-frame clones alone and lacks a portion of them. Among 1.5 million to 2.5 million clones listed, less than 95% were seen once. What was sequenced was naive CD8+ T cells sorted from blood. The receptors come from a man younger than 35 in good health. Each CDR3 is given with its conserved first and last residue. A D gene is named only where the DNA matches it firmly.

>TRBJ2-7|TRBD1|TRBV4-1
TGCGCCAGCAGCCCAATTGGGACAGGGGTACACGAGCAGTACTTC
CASSPIGTGVHEQYF
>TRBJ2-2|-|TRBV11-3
TGTGCCAGCAGCTCCGAATCCGGGGAGCTGTTTTTT
CASSSESGELFF
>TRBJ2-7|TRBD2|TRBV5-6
TGTGCCAGCAGCCTCCTGGCTAGCGGGGTCTCTGGGTACTTC
CASSLLASGVSGYF
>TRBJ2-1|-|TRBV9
TGTGCCAGCAGCGCCTGGCGGGGAAACCCCGACAATGAGCAGTTCTTC
CASSAWRGNPDNEQFF
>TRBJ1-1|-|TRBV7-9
TGTGCCAGCAGCTACGTGAACACTGAAGCTTTCTTT
CASSYVNTEAFF
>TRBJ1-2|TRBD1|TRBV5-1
TGCGCCAGCAGCTTAAGGGGGCTTGCGGAAGGCTACACCTTC
CASSLRGLAEGYTF
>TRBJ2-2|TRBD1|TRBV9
TGTGCCAGCAGCGGGAAAAGGACAGGGGCAGCCGGGGAGCTGTTTTTT
CASSGKRTGAAGELFF
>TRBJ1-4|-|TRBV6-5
TGTGCCAGCAGCGCCGACTCCAACGTGGAAAAACTGTTTTTT
CASSADSNVEKLFF
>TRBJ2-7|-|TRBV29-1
TGCAGTGCCACCGCGGGATACGAGCAGTACTTC
CSATAGYEQYF
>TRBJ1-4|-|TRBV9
TGTGCCAGCAGCGCTGAGGGGACGGCTGAAAAACTGTTTTTT
CASSAEGTAEKLFF
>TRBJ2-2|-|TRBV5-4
TGTGCCAGCAGCTTGGTGGGCGGGACCGGGGAGCTGTTTTTT
CASSLVGGTGELFF
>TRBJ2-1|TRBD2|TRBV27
TGTGCAGCCGCGGCCGGGACTAGCATACACAATGAGCAGTTCTTC
CAAAAGTSIHNEQFF
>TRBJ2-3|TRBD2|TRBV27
TGTGCCAGCAGTTTCACGGGGGGTTACTATACGCAGTATTTT
CASSFTGGYYTQYF
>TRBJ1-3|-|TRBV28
TGTGCCAGCAGTTTGGGACCCGGACAGTTTGGAAACACCATATATTTT
CASSLGPGQFGNTIYF
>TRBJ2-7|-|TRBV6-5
TGTGCCAGCGCGGCCGGGACCTTCTACGAGCAGTACTTC
CASAAGTFYEQYF